A selection of T cell receptor beta chains follows, all from one sample in a study of tumor-infiltrating lymphocytes in primary liver carcinoma. TCRdb re-called the multiplex PCR reads through MiXCR, storing one row per CDR3 protein. The table lists about 200,000 distinct CDR3 sequences, almost 65% of them singletons. Specimen: peripheral blood. Receptors originate from a woman aged 55-69 years with primary liver carcinoma and hepatitis B virus infection. Both conserved end residues are part of each CDR3. D genes are given only for firm matches. Clone size is given for some rows only: seen once, a few or many times, or a class if the clone is expanded.

>TRBD1|many|TRBJ2-3|TRBV11-2
CASSFDRVTDTQYF
TGTGCCAGCAGCTTTGACAGGGTTACAGATACGCAGTATTTT
>TRBD2|NA|TRBJ2-1|TRBV4-2
CAGTKGELAGGGGYNEQFF
TGTGCCGGCACCAAGGGAGAGCTAGCGGGAGGTGGCGGGTACAATGAGCAGTTTTTC
>TRBD1|NA|TRBJ2-3|TRBV11-1
CASSPRQGDTDMKYF
TGCGCCAGCAGCCCCCGACAGGGGGACACAGATATGAAGTATTTT
>TRBD2|NA|TRBJ2-7|TRBV2
CASTRRGLADFPTQYF
TGTGCCAGCACCCGGCGTGGACTAGCAGATTTTCCAACGCAGTACTTC
>NA|NA|TRBJ1-1|TRBV6-6
CASNLQELTEAFF
TGTGCCAGCAACCTACAGGAACTCACTGAAGCTTTCTTT
>NA|NA|TRBJ2-3|TRBV28
CASSLVKRSTDTQYF
TGTGCCAGCAGTTTAGTGAAACGTAGCACAGATACGCAGTATTTT
>TRBD1|NA|TRBJ1-4|TRBV5-8
CASSLGTGEGEKLFF
TGTGCCAGCAGCTTGGGGACAGGAGAAGGTGAAAAACTGTTTTTT
>NA|NA|TRBJ1-6|TRBV11-2
CASSLEVATISPLHF
TGTGCCAGCAGCTTGGAAGTGGCAACTATCTCACCCCTCCACTTT
>NA|NA|TRBJ1-1|TRBV6-1
CASSDAPQSKVRNTDAFF
TGTGCCAGCAGTGATGCTCCCCAATCGAAGGTCCGGAACACTGATGCTTTCTTT
>NA|NA|TRBJ2-6|TRBV6-5
CASSYYGGAHPGANVLTF
TGTGCCAGCAGTTACTACGGGGGCGCTCATCCCGGGGCCAACGTCCTGACTTTC
>TRBD1|many|TRBJ2-3|TRBV11-2
CASSQTTTGGLDTQYF
TGTGCCAGCAGTCAAACGACGACAGGGGGTCTAGATACGCAGTATTTT
>NA|NA|TRBJ1-4|TRBV6-6
CASSYTAGSEELFF
TGTGCCAGCAGTTACACGGCAGGGAGTGAAGAACTGTTTTTT
>NA|NA|TRBJ2-3|TRBV29-1
CSVERAERTDTRYF
TGCAGTGTTGAGCGAGCGGAGCGCACAGATACGCGGTATTTT
>NA|NA|TRBJ2-7|TRBV10-3
CAISEGGRVPYVQYF
TGTGCCATCAGTGAGGGGGGCAGGGTTCCCTACGTGCAGTACTTC